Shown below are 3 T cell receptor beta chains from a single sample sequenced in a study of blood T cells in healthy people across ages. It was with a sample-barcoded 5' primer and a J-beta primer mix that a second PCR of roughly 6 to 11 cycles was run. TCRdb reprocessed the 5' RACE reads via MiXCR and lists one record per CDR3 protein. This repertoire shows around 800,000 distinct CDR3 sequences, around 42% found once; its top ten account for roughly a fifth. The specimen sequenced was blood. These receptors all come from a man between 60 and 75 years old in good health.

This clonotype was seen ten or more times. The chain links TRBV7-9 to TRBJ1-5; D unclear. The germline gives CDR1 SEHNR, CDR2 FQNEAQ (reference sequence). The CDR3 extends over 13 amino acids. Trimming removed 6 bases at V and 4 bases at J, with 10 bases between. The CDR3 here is CASSLDTNQPQHF. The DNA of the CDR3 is TGTGCCAGCAGTCTAGACACAAATCAGCCCCAGCATTTT.

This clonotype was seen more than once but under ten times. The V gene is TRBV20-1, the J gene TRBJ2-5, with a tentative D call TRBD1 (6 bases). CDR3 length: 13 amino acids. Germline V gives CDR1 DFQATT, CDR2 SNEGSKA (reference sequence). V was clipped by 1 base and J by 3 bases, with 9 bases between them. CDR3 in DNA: TGCAGTGCTAGAGGGACAGCAGAAGAGACCCAGTACTTC. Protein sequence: CSARGTAEETQYF.

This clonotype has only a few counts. The CDR3 sequence is CASKQGYYTGELFF. The CDR3 bases are TGCGCCAGTAAACAGGGGTATTACACCGGGGAGCTGTTTTTT. The chain uses TRBV4-3 and TRBJ2-2; TRBD1 matches at 7 bases. Losses at the gene ends were 9 bases for V and 3 bases for J; bases not matched to a gene: 7. Looked up from germline, CDR1 is LGHNA and CDR2 is YSLEER. The CDR3 runs 14 residues.